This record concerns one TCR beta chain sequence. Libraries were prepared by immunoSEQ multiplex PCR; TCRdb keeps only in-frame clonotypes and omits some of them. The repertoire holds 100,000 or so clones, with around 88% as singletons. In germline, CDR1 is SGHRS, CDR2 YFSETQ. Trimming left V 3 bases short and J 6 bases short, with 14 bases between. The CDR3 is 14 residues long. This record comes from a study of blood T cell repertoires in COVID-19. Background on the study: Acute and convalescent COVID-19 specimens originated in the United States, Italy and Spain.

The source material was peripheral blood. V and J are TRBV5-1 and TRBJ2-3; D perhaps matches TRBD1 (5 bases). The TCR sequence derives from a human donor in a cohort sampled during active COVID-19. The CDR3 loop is CASSSSDSRDTQYF. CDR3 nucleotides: TGCGCCAGCAGCTCATCCGACAGCCGGGATACGCAGTATTTT.